In its sample, the clone carrying this T cell receptor (beta chain) was seen a few times. Its antigen is unknown. The CDR3 is 17 residues long. Germline loops: CDR1 MNHEY, CDR2 SMNVEV (reference sequence). The trim removed 3 bases at V and 6 bases at J, leaving 13 bases unmatched. This specimen belongs to a study of post-analysis software for immune sequencing data. The study, taken as a whole, reports: TRBV5-6, TRBV5-1 and TRBV20-1 were among four to six TRBV segments more frequent in patients than controls.

Prepared libraries of TCR beta cDNA carried unique molecular identifiers. TCRdb called the PCR reads again in MiXCR, with one record for every CDR3 protein. Here the sample spans roughly 540,000 distinct CDR3 sequences, less than 40% being singletons. V gene TRBV27 combines with J gene TRBJ2-1; 8 bases agree with TRBD2. What was sequenced was blood. This TCR came from a girl younger than 18 with multiple sclerosis. The CDR3 loop reads CASSFVSGAPSLNEQFF. The CDR3 DNA is TGTGCCAGCAGTTTTGTTAGCGGGGCCCCCTCCCTCAATGAGCAGTTCTTC.